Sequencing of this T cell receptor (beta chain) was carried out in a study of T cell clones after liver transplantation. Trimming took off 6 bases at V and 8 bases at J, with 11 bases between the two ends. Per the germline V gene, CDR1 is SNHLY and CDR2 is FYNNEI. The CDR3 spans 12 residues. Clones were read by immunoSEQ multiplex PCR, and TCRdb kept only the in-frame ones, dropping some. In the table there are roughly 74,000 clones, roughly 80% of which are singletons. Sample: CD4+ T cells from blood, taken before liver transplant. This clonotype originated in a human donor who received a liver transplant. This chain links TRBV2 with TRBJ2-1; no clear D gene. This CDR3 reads CASSPSWDEQFF. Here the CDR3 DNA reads TGTGCCAGCAGCCCAAGTTGGGATGAGCAGTTCTTC.